This paragraph covers one T cell receptor beta chain sequence. Its antigen is unidentified. This CDR3 comprises 16 residues. The V gene lost 6 bases and the J gene lost 1 base, with 13 bases spanning the gap. The V gene's germline CDR1 is SGHNT and CDR2 YENEEA. Patients between 18 and 65 years old had hyperthyroidism, newly diagnosed and lasting under 2 months. Isolation of PBMCs was performed on around 9.8 ml fresh peripheral blood. This specimen belongs to a study of T cells in Graves' hyperthyroidism and ophthalmopathy. Findings and caveats of the study: A median around 6 months before onset, the model predicted ophthalmopathy.

TCR beta CDR3 region amplification was performed from RNA transcripts. Researchers ran a first-round RT-PCR on the TCR CDR3 using the HTBI primer set. TCRdb re-analysed the multiplex PCR reads in MiXCR, keeping a single row per CDR3 protein. This repertoire shows a few hundred thousand distinct CDR3 sequences, approximately 15% found once; its top ten account for around a sixth. The chain joins TRBV11-3 to TRBJ2-6; no clear D. Sequenced: blood. The clonotype originates from a woman aged 18-29 years with Graves' hyperthyroidism. Written as DNA, the CDR3 is TGTGCCAGCAGTTTACTGAGGTTTTCTGGGGCCAACGTCCTGACTTTC. As protein: CASSLLRFSGANVLTF.